The rows below give T cell receptor beta chains drawn from one sample of a study of blood T cell repertoires in COVID-19. TCRdb's copy holds only in-frame clones and misses some; the assay was immunoSEQ multiplex PCR. The data hold approximately 76,000 clones, with around three quarters observed a single time. What was sequenced was peripheral blood. These receptors were obtained from a woman in her 70s with acute or convalescent COVID-19. Each CDR3 is given with its conserved first and last residue. The size of a clone is reported for some rows only, either as once, few or many, or as a class for expanded clones.

abundance,len,v_gene,j_gene,CDR3aa
-,14,TRBV5-4,TRBJ2-7,CASSLAGRDSEQYF
-,15,TRBV13,TRBJ1-3,CASSLGSGSGNTIYF
-,14,TRBV10-2,TRBJ1-1,CASSVAGRDTEAFF
-,17,TRBV15,TRBJ2-1,CATSRARRKGSYNEQFF
-,15,TRBV12-5,TRBJ2-1,CASAMGGGPTSEQFF
-,13,TRBV12-3/TRBV12-4,TRBJ2-1,CASIGQGSAEQFF
-,16,TRBV5-8,TRBJ2-3,CASSLLGGNMKDTQYF
-,13,TRBV27,TRBJ2-2,CAVQGSNTGELFF
-,18,TRBV29-1,TRBJ2-6,CSVGGGAGPFSGANVLTF
-,14,TRBV2,TRBJ2-6,CASSERAGANVLTF
-,15,TRBV24-1,TRBJ2-1,CATSDATSGSNEQFF
-,16,TRBV28,TRBJ2-3,CASSSSGTGPSDTQYF
once,15,TRBV7-9,TRBJ2-1,CASSLQPGTYNEQFF
-,11,TRBV30,TRBJ1-3,CAWSGGNTIYF
-,13,TRBV6-5,TRBJ2-1,CASSNAGKGVQFF
-,14,TRBV15,TRBJ2-1,CATSRDFSGNEQFF
few,15,TRBV2,TRBJ2-7,CASSEQRTGSYEQYF
-,16,TRBV2,TRBJ2-7,CASTSDRPPSAYEQYF
-,17,TRBV9,TRBJ2-7,CASSVGESSGRNYEQYF
-,16,TRBV7-6,TRBJ1-1,CASSLAAMTVNTEAFF
-,12,TRBV9,TRBJ1-2,CASNTHRGGYTF
-,13,TRBV7-8,TRBJ2-1,CASKGSSYNEQFF
once,14,TRBV30,TRBJ1-1,CAWSASNQLTEAFF
few,14,TRBV25-1,TRBJ1-1,CASKAPGLNTEAFF
-,17,TRBV27,TRBJ2-6,CATRPGTGNSGANVLTF
-,11,TRBV2,TRBJ1-1,CASSQGTEAFF
once,13,TRBV29-1,TRBJ1-2,CSAIGQSAYGYTF
few,14,TRBV28,TRBJ1-3,CASSLQVSGNTIYF
-,14,TRBV4-2,TRBJ1-2,CASSQDLTDSTYTF
-,15,TRBV10-3,TRBJ1-5,CAISAGRGSNQPQHF
-,13,TRBV24-1,TRBJ1-2,CATSDRRQGGYTF
-,13,TRBV4-1,TRBJ2-1,CASSQGIRREQFF
-,15,TRBV27,TRBJ2-5,CASHSQGVGGETQYF